This T cell receptor beta chain originates from a study of identical twins. Study-level points and caveats: Cord blood's abundant beta clonotypes had fewer insertions, unlike memory repertoires.

V gave up 11 bases and J gave up 2 bases; unmatched junction bases: 7. The CDR3 loop spans 13 amino acids. Germline values: CDR1 ENHRY, CDR2 SYGVKD. This clonotype came up a few times. The antigen is unknown. It was template switching that added a universal primer site, and there were unique molecular identifiers on the cDNA. In TCRdb, the 5' RACE reads were re-called with MiXCR into one record per CDR3 protein. The repertoire consists of roughly 470,000 distinct CDR3 sequences, with around an eighth occurring once and the leading ten covering approximately 0.98%. Healthy Caucasians alone served as donors. The sample also formed part of further work on yellow fever vaccine responses in identical twins. This second report adds: Vaccine-induced T cell responses in twins were reportedly observed to appear partly convergent, partly personalized.

Sequences were obtained from CD4+ T cells sorted from blood. This TCR was sampled from a woman younger than 30 in good health. The V call is TRBV10-3, the J call TRBJ2-3, with 7 bases matching TRBD2. The CDR3 spells CASTGGPTDTQYF. CDR3 nucleotides: TGTGCCTCAACGGGGGGACCCACAGATACGCAGTATTTT.